This record covers a single T cell receptor (beta chain). What it binds is unknown. This PCR relied on a set of 60 Vbeta primers and 13 Jbeta primers. The table came from immunoSEQ multiplex PCR; TCRdb's copy has only in-frame clones and leaves some out. The sample lists around 130,000 clones, 65% to 85% occurring once. The data stem from a study of cytomegalovirus exposure and HLA in healthy donors. Study conclusions and caveats: Later examination showed HLA-associated TCR beta chains had greater clonal expansion than equally common others. Analysis was carried out at a later point, and it linked a missense DCLRE1C variant to TCR beta V- and J-gene trimming. Researchers counted around 150 TCR beta chains as cytomegalovirus-associated.

The germline gives CDR1 GTSNPN, CDR2 SVGIG (reference sequence). CDR3 length: 13 residues. Trimming shortened V by 1 base and J by 5 bases, and 9 bases separated the two germline ends. This sequence originates from a boy younger than 18 in good health and CMV-seronegative. The sample consisted of PBMCs. This chain connects TRBV30 to TRBJ1-5; D call uncertain. The CDR3 nucleotides read TGTGCCTGGAGTGGGGAGGGCGATCAGCCCCAGCATTTT. As protein: CAWSGEGDQPQHF.